These T cell receptor beta chains were read from a single sample in a study of T-cell reconstitution after alpha-beta-depleted transplantation in children. TCRdb reprocessed the PCR reads via MiXCR and lists one record per CDR3 protein. The sample shows 250,000 to 400,000 distinct CDR3 sequences, over 20% of them seen only once. The specimen comprised PBMCs, mostly from graft donor cells, sampled 180 days after TCRalphabeta/CD19-depleted stem cell transplant. The receptors derive from a male patient younger than 18 who had a stem cell transplant for acute lymphoblastic leukemia, so the T cells may come from the graft donor. The CDR3 runs from the conserved cysteine through the conserved F or W. The order of the fields is D gene, J gene, clone size, V gene, CDR3 DNA, CDR3 protein. D genes are given only for firm matches. Clone size is not always given. Where it is, it says once, few, many or a class for expanded clones.

d_gene: .
j_gene: TRBJ1-1
abundance: few
v_gene: TRBV5-1
CDR3nt: TGCGCCAGCAGTTTCCTGAGAGGATTACAGGGCAAAGCTTTCTTT
CDR3aa: CASSFLRGLQGKAFF

d_gene: TRBD1
j_gene: TRBJ2-7
abundance: few
v_gene: TRBV15
CDR3nt: TGTGCCACCAGCTATAAAATAAGACAGGGCTACGAGCAGTACTTC
CDR3aa: CATSYKIRQGYEQYF

d_gene: .
j_gene: TRBJ1-1
abundance: .
v_gene: TRBV12-3/TRBV12-4
CDR3nt: TGTGCCAGCAGTTTGAGGGGGGGTGGGGGTTACGCTGAAGCTTTCTTT
CDR3aa: CASSLRGGGGYAEAFF

d_gene: TRBD2
j_gene: TRBJ2-7
abundance: many
v_gene: TRBV12-3/TRBV12-4
CDR3nt: TGTGCCAGCAAACGAGAGGGAGGGCGCTACGAGCAGTACTTC
CDR3aa: CASKREGGRYEQYF

d_gene: TRBD2
j_gene: TRBJ2-2
abundance: .
v_gene: TRBV29-1
CDR3nt: TGCAGCGTCTCGGGGGGGTTGAAGAACACCGGGGAGCTGTTTTTT
CDR3aa: CSVSGGLKNTGELFF

d_gene: .
j_gene: TRBJ1-4
abundance: .
v_gene: TRBV29-1
CDR3nt: TGCAGCGTTGCCCCAGGGGCTCGGGGTAATGAAAAACTGTTTTTT
CDR3aa: CSVAPGARGNEKLFF

d_gene: .
j_gene: TRBJ2-5
abundance: .
v_gene: TRBV9
CDR3nt: TGTGCCAGCAGCATCCAGGGGGGGGAGACCCAGTACTTC
CDR3aa: CASSIQGGETQYF

d_gene: .
j_gene: TRBJ1-1
abundance: few
v_gene: TRBV10-3
CDR3nt: TGTGCCATCAGTGCGAACAGGGAAGGGACCACTGAAGCTTTCTTT
CDR3aa: CAISANREGTTEAFF

d_gene: .
j_gene: TRBJ2-7
abundance: .
v_gene: TRBV5-1
CDR3nt: TGCGCCAGCAGCGGCGGATCCTACGAGCAGTACTTC
CDR3aa: CASSGGSYEQYF

d_gene: .
j_gene: TRBJ2-1
abundance: .
v_gene: TRBV10-1
CDR3nt: TGCGCCAGCAGTGAGTCGCCCCCCCCGGATGAGCAGTTCTTC
CDR3aa: CASSESPPPDEQFF

d_gene: .
j_gene: TRBJ2-7
abundance: .
v_gene: TRBV4-2
CDR3nt: TGTGCCAGCAGCCTCACGCTTGGGGAGTTTCACGAGCAGTACTTC
CDR3aa: CASSLTLGEFHEQYF

d_gene: .
j_gene: TRBJ2-7
abundance: .
v_gene: TRBV2
CDR3nt: TGTGCCAGCAGTGAAGTTGGATTGGTGGACTACGAGCAGTACTTC
CDR3aa: CASSEVGLVDYEQYF

d_gene: .
j_gene: TRBJ2-7
abundance: few
v_gene: TRBV27
CDR3nt: TGTGCCAGCAGCCCCGGACAGCCATCCTACGAGCAGTACTTC
CDR3aa: CASSPGQPSYEQYF

d_gene: TRBD1
j_gene: TRBJ2-7
abundance: .
v_gene: TRBV20-1
CDR3nt: TGCAGTGCTAGAGATCCGACAGGGTCCTACTACGAGCAGTACTTC
CDR3aa: CSARDPTGSYYEQYF

d_gene: TRBD2
j_gene: TRBJ2-1
abundance: .
v_gene: TRBV7-3
CDR3nt: TGTGCCAGCAGCTTAATCGGACTAGCGAGAGAGCAGTTCTTC
CDR3aa: CASSLIGLAREQFF

d_gene: .
j_gene: TRBJ2-7
abundance: .
v_gene: TRBV20-1
CDR3nt: TGCAGTGCTAGAGCAGTCGCTTGGACAACTAAGGACTACGAGCAGTACTTC
CDR3aa: CSARAVAWTTKDYEQYF

d_gene: TRBD2
j_gene: TRBJ2-5
abundance: .
v_gene: TRBV5-1
CDR3nt: TGCGCCAGCGGCACTAGCGGGGGGGGAGAGACCCAGTACTTC
CDR3aa: CASGTSGGGETQYF

d_gene: TRBD2
j_gene: TRBJ2-3
abundance: few
v_gene: TRBV11-1
CDR3nt: TGTGCCAGCAGCCCCCCGGGACTAGCGCACCGAAAATCTAGCACAGATACGCAGTATTTT
CDR3aa: CASSPPGLAHRKSSTDTQYF

d_gene: .
j_gene: TRBJ2-7
abundance: .
v_gene: TRBV12-3/TRBV12-4
CDR3nt: TGTGCCAGCAGTTTCTGGACCCCAAACGGGGAGCAGTACTTC
CDR3aa: CASSFWTPNGEQYF

d_gene: .
j_gene: TRBJ2-2
abundance: .
v_gene: TRBV20-1
CDR3nt: TGCAGTGCTAGACGAGGGCGGGGGGAGCTGTTTTTT
CDR3aa: CSARRGRGELFF

d_gene: TRBD2
j_gene: TRBJ2-1
abundance: .
v_gene: TRBV24-1
CDR3nt: TGTGCCACCAGCGGAGGTTGGACTAGCAAGAATGAGCAGTTCTTC
CDR3aa: CATSGGWTSKNEQFF

d_gene: .
j_gene: TRBJ2-5
abundance: .
v_gene: TRBV7-2
CDR3nt: TGTGCCAGCAGCCCCCGACGGGAAGAGACCCAGTACTTC
CDR3aa: CASSPRREETQYF

d_gene: .
j_gene: TRBJ2-7
abundance: few
v_gene: TRBV20-1
CDR3nt: TGCAGTGCTAGAGATCAGGACTCCACCTACGAGCAGTACTTC
CDR3aa: CSARDQDSTYEQYF

d_gene: .
j_gene: TRBJ2-7
abundance: few
v_gene: TRBV9
CDR3nt: TGTGCCAGCAGCGTAGCTGGCTCCTACGAGCAGTACTTC
CDR3aa: CASSVAGSYEQYF

d_gene: .
j_gene: TRBJ2-1
abundance: .
v_gene: TRBV5-6
CDR3nt: TGTGCCAGCAGCTACGAGACACTGCTTTACAATGAGCAGTTCTTC
CDR3aa: CASSYETLLYNEQFF

d_gene: .
j_gene: TRBJ1-1
abundance: .
v_gene: TRBV20-1
CDR3nt: TGCAGTCCAGAACAGGAGGGGCCTGAAGCTTTCTTT
CDR3aa: CSPEQEGPEAFF

d_gene: TRBD1
j_gene: TRBJ2-5
abundance: .
v_gene: TRBV7-8
CDR3nt: TGTGCCAGCAGCTCCCGGGACAGGGTAGAGACCCAGTACTTC
CDR3aa: CASSSRDRVETQYF

d_gene: .
j_gene: TRBJ2-1
abundance: .
v_gene: TRBV7-3
CDR3nt: TGTGCCAGCAGCTCTCGGACGAAAGCGGAGCAGTTCTTC
CDR3aa: CASSSRTKAEQFF

d_gene: TRBD2
j_gene: TRBJ2-7
abundance: .
v_gene: TRBV7-3
CDR3nt: TGTGCCAGCAGCTTCGATGGGACTAGTCTAAGGGAGCAGTACTTC
CDR3aa: CASSFDGTSLREQYF

d_gene: .
j_gene: TRBJ2-7
abundance: .
v_gene: TRBV5-6
CDR3nt: TGTGCCAGCAGCGCCGGGCTCCGGTACGAGCAGTACTTC
CDR3aa: CASSAGLRYEQYF

d_gene: .
j_gene: TRBJ1-1
abundance: .
v_gene: TRBV10-3
CDR3nt: TGTGCCATCAGTGAGTCGACGGGGCAGACTAGGGGAAACACTGAAGCTTTCTTT
CDR3aa: CAISESTGQTRGNTEAFF

d_gene: .
j_gene: TRBJ2-3
abundance: .
v_gene: TRBV7-9
CDR3nt: TGTGCCAGCAGATACATTGGGGATACGCAGTATTTT
CDR3aa: CASRYIGDTQYF

d_gene: .
j_gene: TRBJ2-4
abundance: .
v_gene: TRBV20-1
CDR3nt: TGCAGTGCTAGAGCGGGGACCAAAAACATTCAGTACTTC
CDR3aa: CSARAGTKNIQYF

d_gene: TRBD2
j_gene: TRBJ2-7
abundance: few
v_gene: TRBV5-5
CDR3nt: TGTGCCAGCAGCACCGGGACTAGCCCCTTTCTGAGGGAGCAGTACTTC
CDR3aa: CASSTGTSPFLREQYF

d_gene: TRBD1
j_gene: TRBJ2-3
abundance: few
v_gene: TRBV6-2/TRBV6-3
CDR3nt: TGTGCCAGCAGGACGACAGGGATGGGCACAGATACGCAGTATTTT
CDR3aa: CASRTTGMGTDTQYF

d_gene: .
j_gene: TRBJ2-5
abundance: many
v_gene: TRBV12-3/TRBV12-4
CDR3nt: TGTGCCAGCAGACCTGAAGAGACCCAGTACTTC
CDR3aa: CASRPEETQYF

d_gene: .
j_gene: TRBJ1-2
abundance: few
v_gene: TRBV9
CDR3nt: TGTGCCAGCACCGCGTCGTCCGGTGATGGCTACACCTTC
CDR3aa: CASTASSGDGYTF

d_gene: TRBD2
j_gene: TRBJ2-2
abundance: few
v_gene: TRBV5-4
CDR3nt: TGTGCCAGCAGCCTAAGGCGGGAGCTGAGAACCGGGGAGCTGTTTTTT
CDR3aa: CASSLRRELRTGELFF

d_gene: .
j_gene: TRBJ2-5
abundance: .
v_gene: TRBV29-1
CDR3nt: TGCAGCGTTGAGCGCCCTGGCAGGGGAGAAGAGACCCAGTACTTC
CDR3aa: CSVERPGRGEETQYF

d_gene: TRBD2
j_gene: TRBJ2-5
abundance: .
v_gene: TRBV6-4
CDR3nt: TGTGCCAGCAGTGAGTCTAGCGGGAGACGGGAGACCCAGTACTTC
CDR3aa: CASSESSGRRETQYF

d_gene: .
j_gene: TRBJ2-3
abundance: .
v_gene: TRBV5-6
CDR3nt: TGTGCCAGCAGCTTGGGTACCGGGACCCCGAGGGATACGCAGTATTTT
CDR3aa: CASSLGTGTPRDTQYF

d_gene: .
j_gene: TRBJ2-3
abundance: .
v_gene: TRBV4-1
CDR3nt: TGCGCCAGCAGCCAAGGCGCCTTAGGGGTTCACACAGATACGCAGTATTTT
CDR3aa: CASSQGALGVHTDTQYF

d_gene: .
j_gene: TRBJ1-4
abundance: .
v_gene: TRBV20-1
CDR3nt: TGCAGTGCGGCCTCATGGGAAAAACTGTTTTTT
CDR3aa: CSAASWEKLFF

d_gene: .
j_gene: TRBJ2-5
abundance: few
v_gene: TRBV28
CDR3nt: TGTGCCAGCGAGGGGGGGCAAGAGACCCAGTACTTC
CDR3aa: CASEGGQETQYF

d_gene: TRBD1
j_gene: TRBJ2-7
abundance: few
v_gene: TRBV20-1
CDR3nt: TGCAGTGCTAGAGAGGGACAGGGGGTTCGATACGAGCAGTACTTC
CDR3aa: CSAREGQGVRYEQYF